This note documents a single T cell receptor beta chain sequence. The junction departs from the called germline gene at one end, perhaps through a read error. The data were taken from a study of T cell changes during pregnancy in multiple sclerosis. The V gene's germline CDR1 is MNHEY and CDR2 SVGAGI. The CDR3 contains 13 residues. Assay used: immunoSEQ multiplex PCR; TCRdb lists only in-frame clones, some missing. The table records about 100,000 clones, 92% of them present only once. Sequences were derived from peripheral blood, sampled after pregnancy. The sequence was collected from a female donor with multiple sclerosis, enrolled in a pregnancy study. The gene calls are TRBV6-5 and TRBJ1-2, with 8 bases that match TRBD1. The CDR3 is CASSGTGSLVSPF. The CDR3 nucleotides are TGTGCCAGCAGCGGGACAGGCTCTTTAGTTAGCCCCTTC.